The 32 T cell receptor beta chains below come from one sample, sequenced in a study of blood T cell repertoires in COVID-19. Generated by immunoSEQ multiplex PCR, the TCRdb table keeps only in-frame clones and is missing some. The sample lists roughly 100,000 clones, approximately 90% seen once, with under 5% in the top ten. Sequenced: peripheral blood. These receptors were collected from a woman aged 50 to 60 in a cohort sampled during active COVID-19.

J is TRBJ2-3 and V is TRBV2, with D possibly TRBD2 on 6 matching bases. V was cut by 7 bases and J by 4 bases, with 18 bases left in between. The CDR3 is made up of 15 amino acids. CDR1 and CDR2 from the germline V gene are SNHLY and FYNNEI. CDR3 sequence reads: CASNPEGTSADTQYF. CDR3 DNA: TGTGCCAGCAATCCGGAGGGTACATCCGCAGATACGCAGTATTTT.

The chain recombines TRBV15 with TRBJ1-4; D uncertain. CDR3 length equals 19 residues. With 0 bases removed from V and 7 bases from J, the gap between germline ends came to 24 bases. Germline V gives CDR1 LNHNV, CDR2 YYDKDF (reference sequence). The CDR3 reads CATSRDLPQLGWAGEKLFF. The CDR3 DNA is TGTGCCACCAGCAGAGATCTACCCCAACTTGGTTGGGCAGGTGAAAAACTGTTTTTT.

The V call is TRBV7-8, the J call TRBJ1-4; unclear D gene. V was shortened by 2 bases and J by 7 bases, with 11 bases between the two germline ends. Germline lookup yields CDR1 SGHVS and CDR2 FQNEAQ. The CDR3 sequence is 14 residues long. The CDR3 region has the DNA TGTGCCAGCAGCTTACGGCCGCGGGGTGAAAAACTGTTTTTT. This sequence encodes CASSLRPRGEKLFF.

The chain links TRBV6-5 to TRBJ2-1; 7 bases agree with TRBD2. The germline CDR1 and CDR2 sequences are MNHEY and SVGAGI. V dropped 8 bases and J dropped 9; count of bases not matched to a gene: 10. The CDR3 is 13 amino acids. As DNA, the CDR3 is TGTGCCAGCGGGGCAGCGGGGTTTTTTGAGCAGTTCTTC. Translation: CASGAAGFFEQFF.

This sequence joins TRBV10-3 and TRBJ2-3; 16 bases are shared with TRBD2. In germline, CDR1 is ENHRY, CDR2 SYGVKD. CDR3 length: 19 residues. V trimming: 6 bases; J trimming: 5 bases; junction bases outside the gene matches: 14. CDR3 bases: TGTGCCATCAGCTTGACCTCCGGGACTAGCGGGGGGGCCGGAGATACGCAGTATTTT. This gives the protein CAISLTSGTSGGAGDTQYF.

This clone came up many times. The chain uses TRBV5-4 and TRBJ1-2; D not resolved. The V and J ends lost 0 bases and 2 bases respectively, with 8 bases between them. This CDR3 spans 14 amino acids. Germline CDR1 and CDR2: SGHNT and YYREEE (reference sequence). The CDR3 coding sequence is TGTGCCAGCAGCTTGGGCGGAACCAACTATGGCTACACCTTC. It translates to CASSLGGTNYGYTF.

The J gene is TRBJ2-7, the V gene TRBV5-5; a weak D match, TRBD2 (6 bases). Germline values: CDR1 SGHKS, CDR2 YYEKEE (reference sequence). CDR3 length equals 15 residues. V was cut by 4 bases and J by 7 bases, with 21 bases left in between. The CDR3, as DNA: TGTGCCAGCAGCCCGACGGGGGTACAACTGGGAGAGCAGTACTTC. Translation gives CASSPTGVQLGEQYF.

J is TRBJ1-6 and V is TRBV19; D uncertain. The V end lost 3 bases, the J end lost 11 bases, and 14 bases lay between the germline ends. CDR1 and CDR2 from the germline V gene are LNHDA and SQIVND (reference sequence). This CDR3 has 14 amino acids. CDR3 sequence reads: CASSIPGARTPLHF. In DNA form, the CDR3 reads TGTGCCAGTAGTATCCCCGGAGCACGAACACCCCTCCACTTT. The variable domain in full, completed from reference TRBV19 and TRBJ1-6, reads DGGITQSPKYLFRKEGQNVTLSCEQNLNHDAMYWYRQDPGQGLRLIYYSQIVNDFQKGDIAEGYSVSREKKESFPLTVTSAQKNPTAFYLCASSIPGARTPLHFGNGTRLTVT.

V is TRBV9 and J is TRBJ2-5; D perhaps matches TRBD1 (6 bases). The germline V and J ends were trimmed by 0 bases and 4 bases, with 16 bases remaining between them. Germline V gene lookup returns CDR1 SGDLS and CDR2 YYNGEE. The CDR3 runs to 16 residues. The CDR3 loop is CASSVGPRTGTETQYF. The CDR3 DNA sequence: TGTGCCAGCAGCGTAGGGCCCCGAACAGGGACAGAGACCCAGTACTTC.

The chain employs TRBV30 and TRBJ2-3; TRBD2 matches 7 bases. Germline-derived CDR1 and CDR2 are GTSNPN and SVGIG (reference sequence). V dropped 7 bases and J dropped 4; count of bases not matched to a gene: 8. The CDR3 has 13 residues. CDR3 coding DNA: TGTGCCTCGGGGCCCGGGGGGTCAGATACGCAGTATTTT. Its translation is CASGPGGSDTQYF.

J is TRBJ2-7 and V is TRBV7-9, with 12 bases aligning to TRBD2. The V gene's germline CDR1 is SEHNR and CDR2 FQNEAQ (reference sequence). Trimming cost V 1 base and J 4 bases; bases outside gene matches: 8. This CDR3 has 17 amino acids. The CDR3 coding sequence is TGTGCCAGCAGCTTAGACCGACTAGCGGGAGCAGGGTACGAGCAGTACTTC. Translating gives CASSLDRLAGAGYEQYF.

This clone was found once. The chain joins TRBV19 to TRBJ2-3; a possible D gene is TRBD2 (5 bases). This CDR3 spans 14 amino acids. The ends were cut back, 6 bases at V and 2 bases at J, with 12 bases in the middle. Germline CDR1 and CDR2: LNHDA and SQIVND (reference sequence). CDR3 region: CASRAGQDTDTQYF. The CDR3 region has the DNA TGTGCCAGTAGGGCGGGCCAAGACACAGATACGCAGTATTTT.

This clone has just a few counts. The V and J genes are TRBV7-9 and TRBJ2-5; 8 bases are shared with TRBD1. J lost 4 bases, V lost 4 bases, and 17 bases had no gene match. Looked up from germline, CDR1 is SEHNR and CDR2 is FQNEAQ (reference sequence). The CDR3 loop spans 18 amino acids. The CDR3 DNA sequence: TGTGCCAGCAGCTCCCCTCGACCAAGGCAGGGGGCAGGAGAGACCCAGTACTTC. Translated, it gives CASSSPRPRQGAGETQYF. Full variable domain (missing parts from reference TRBV7-9 and TRBJ2-5): DTGVSQNPRHKITKRGQNVTFRCDPISEHNRLYWYRQTLGQGPEFLTYFQNEAQLEKSRLLSDRFSAERPKGSFSTLEIQRTEQGDSAMYLCASSSPRPRQGAGETQYFGPGTRLLVL.

V and J are TRBV7-8 and TRBJ2-5; 11 nucleotides match TRBD2. The junction had 9 bases not matched to a gene; V was cut back by 5 bases and J by 4 bases. CDR3 length equals 16 residues. Germline values: CDR1 SGHVS, CDR2 FQNEAQ. For the CDR3, the DNA is TGTGCCAGCAGCCTTAGGTCTGGGACTAGCGGAGAGACCCAGTACTTC. It encodes CASSLRSGTSGETQYF.

This clone was detected only a few times. This chain uses TRBV21-1 with TRBJ1-1; the D segment call TRBD1 is taken from the table without a DNA check. TRBV21-1 is reported as a pseudogene. The CDR3 has 18 residues. The CDR3 here is CASVRQVGNPTGGTEAFF. The CDR3 nucleotides are TGTGCCAGCGTGAGACAAGTTGGAAACCCAACAGGGGGCACTGAAGCTTTCTTT.

This sequence joins TRBV30 and TRBJ1-1, with 7 bases that match TRBD1. The CDR3 extends over 15 amino acids. Per the germline V gene, CDR1 is GTSNPN and CDR2 is SVGIG (reference sequence). The V and J ends lost 3 bases and 1 base, in that order; junction bases with no gene match: 8. CDR3 amino acids: CAWRRGRVQNTEAFF. CDR3 coding DNA: TGTGCCTGGAGAAGGGGGCGAGTCCAGAACACTGAAGCTTTCTTT.

The chain is built from TRBV6-6 and TRBJ1-2; 8 bases map to TRBD1. V lost 5 bases, J lost 4 bases, and 6 bases stayed unmatched. The CDR3 has 14 amino acids. CDR1 and CDR2 from the germline V gene are MNHNY and SVGAGI (reference sequence). CDR3 sequence: CASSTLDRGYGYTF. CDR3 nucleotides: TGTGCCAGCAGTACACTCGACAGGGGCTATGGCTACACCTTC.

The V and J genes are TRBV5-1 and TRBJ2-5, with 10 bases that match TRBD1. Looked up from germline, CDR1 is SGHRS and CDR2 is YFSETQ. V lost 1 base and J lost 5; bases outside the gene matches: 8. The CDR3 spans 16 residues. CDR3: CASSLTDRGRRETQYF. The CDR3 DNA follows: TGCGCCAGCAGCTTGACCGACAGGGGGCGCAGGGAGACCCAGTACTTC. Looking up the rest from reference TRBV5-1 and TRBJ2-5 gives the full variable domain: KAGVTQTPRYLIKTRGQQVTLSCSPISGHRSVSWYQQTPGQGLQFLFEYFSETQRNKGNFPGRFSGRQFSNSRSEMNVSTLELGDSALYLCASSLTDRGRRETQYFGPGTRLLVL.

The chain links TRBV9 to TRBJ1-5, with 8 bases matching TRBD1. The germline CDR1 and CDR2 sequences are SGDLS and YYNGEE. The CDR3 covers 15 residues. Trimming took 2 bases from V and 3 from J; bases not matched to a gene: 4. The CDR3 bases are TGTGCCAGCAGCGTGACAGGGGAGAACAATCAGCCCCAGCATTTT. It encodes CASSVTGENNQPQHF.

In this sample, this clone turned up once. V usage is TRBV18 and J usage is TRBJ1-1; D uncertain. V lost 3 bases and J 7 bases, leaving 18 bases between the germline ends. Germline V lookup: CDR1 KGHSH, CDR2 LQKENI. This CDR3 comprises 15 residues. CDR3 protein: CASSPAPAVELEAFF. The CDR3 DNA is TGTGCCAGCTCACCCGCCCCCGCCGTAGAGCTTGAAGCTTTCTTT.

This chain connects TRBV5-1 to TRBJ2-7; a weak D match, TRBD2 (6 bases). Germline CDR1 reads SGHRS; CDR2 reads YFSETQ. The ends were cut back, 5 bases at V and 3 bases at J, with 18 bases in the middle. There are 15 residues in the CDR3. Here the CDR3 reads CASRVGGEGLYEQYF. The CDR3 DNA is TGCGCCAGCAGGGTCGGGGGTGAGGGCCTCTACGAGCAGTACTTC.

The DNA for the CDR3 is TGTGCCAGCAGTTACGGGAGGGGCGCTAGACACACTGAAGCTTTCTTT. Translating it yields CASSYGRGARHTEAFF. The chain recombines TRBV6-5 with TRBJ1-1; TRBD1 might be the D (5 bases). The CDR3 spans 16 residues. Trimming removed 2 bases at V and 3 bases at J, with 16 bases between. From germline, CDR1 is MNHEY and CDR2 SVGAGI.

V is TRBV4-1 and J is TRBJ1-1, with no clear D. The germline V and J ends were trimmed by 2 bases and 2 bases, with 15 bases remaining between them. The CDR3 length is 16 residues. CDR1 is MGHRA and CDR2 is YSYEKL in the germline V gene. CDR3 DNA sequence: TGCGCCAGCAGCCAATCGCAGAGAGGGAGAAACACTGAAGCTTTCTTT. It translates to CASSQSQRGRNTEAFF.

The chain is built from TRBV18 and TRBJ1-5; D is possibly TRBD1 (5 bases). The germline gives CDR1 KGHSH, CDR2 LQKENI. V was trimmed by 6 bases and J by 6 bases, leaving 18 bases between them. This CDR3 region has 15 residues. The CDR3 here is CASSAGTSNTQPQHF. The CDR3 DNA follows: TGTGCCAGCTCGGCCGGGACTTCCAACACTCAGCCCCAGCATTTT.

The V gene is TRBV5-1, the J gene TRBJ2-7; 13 positions match TRBD2. V lost 4 bases and J lost 4; bases outside the gene matches: 8. Looked up from germline, CDR1 is SGHRS and CDR2 is YFSETQ. CDR3 length: 16 amino acids. The CDR3 is CASSPRLAGGFYEQYF. DNA for the CDR3: TGCGCCAGCAGCCCAAGACTAGCGGGAGGTTTTTACGAGCAGTACTTC.

The V call is TRBV27, the J call TRBJ2-4, with 13 bases lining up with TRBD2. Looked up from germline, CDR1 is MNHEY and CDR2 is SMNVEV (reference sequence). With V trimmed by 6 bases and J by 5 bases, 4 bases remained unmatched. The CDR3 is 15 amino acids. CDR3 DNA sequence: TGTGCCAGCAGCCCTGGGACTAGCGGGGAAAACATTCAGTACTTC. Amino acids: CASSPGTSGENIQYF.

The V gene is TRBV7-9, the J gene TRBJ2-7, with D perhaps matching TRBD1 (6 bases). V lost 5 bases and J lost 0, with 11 bases in between. Germline lookup yields CDR1 SEHNR and CDR2 FQNEAQ (reference sequence). This CDR3 region has 14 residues. Here the CDR3 reads CASSPGDGSYEQYF. CDR3 DNA: TGTGCCAGCAGCCCAGGGGACGGCTCCTACGAGCAGTACTTC. The variable domain in full, with the rest retrieved from reference TRBV7-9 and TRBJ2-7, is DTGVSQNPRHKITKRGQNVTFRCDPISEHNRLYWYRQTLGQGPEFLTYFQNEAQLEKSRLLSDRFSAERPKGSFSTLEIQRTEQGDSAMYLCASSPGDGSYEQYFGPGTRLTVT.

V usage is TRBV5-1 and J usage is TRBJ2-3, with TRBD2 matching 10 bases. Losses at the gene ends were 1 base for V and 6 bases for J; bases not matched to a gene: 11. This CDR3 is 17 amino acids long. CDR1 is SGHRS and CDR2 is YFSETQ in the germline V gene. CDR3 sequence reads: CASSLPSGGRHADTQYF. Written as DNA, the CDR3 is TGCGCCAGCAGCTTGCCTAGCGGGGGACGACATGCGGATACGCAGTATTTT.

This chain uses TRBV27 with TRBJ2-3; D possibly corresponds to TRBD1 (6 bases). CDR3 size: 12 residues. The germline V gene has CDR1 MNHEY and CDR2 SMNVEV (reference sequence). V gave up 5 bases and J gave up 7 bases, with 10 bases separating them. CDR3 nucleotide sequence: TGTGCCAGCAGTCATAGGGGGTATACGCAGTATTTT. It is translated as CASSHRGYTQYF.

J is TRBJ2-5 and V is TRBV9; 10 nucleotides match TRBD1. V lost 2 bases to trimming and J lost 3 bases; unmatched junction nucleotides: 1. The CDR3 contains 14 residues. The V gene's germline CDR1 is SGDLS and CDR2 YYNGEE. The CDR3 loop reads CASSVGQGKETQYF. CDR3 coding DNA: TGTGCCAGCAGCGTGGGACAGGGGAAAGAGACCCAGTACTTC.

The genes are TRBV9 and TRBJ2-7, with 7 bases aligning to TRBD1. This CDR3 spans 15 amino acids. Germline trimming cut 0 bases from V and 2 bases from J; bases unmatched to any gene: 5. CDR1 is SGDLS and CDR2 is YYNGEE in the germline V gene. CDR3 region: CASSVGQGPAYEQYF. CDR3 coding DNA: TGTGCCAGCAGCGTAGGACAGGGACCAGCCTACGAGCAGTACTTC.

This chain connects TRBV12-3 or TRBV12-4 to TRBJ2-7; TRBD1 might be the D (6 bases). This CDR3 has 13 amino acids. The V gene lost 3 bases and the J gene lost 4 bases, with 10 bases spanning the gap. The CDR3: CASSLRQGYEQYF. The DNA of the CDR3 is TGTGCCAGCAGTTTGAGGCAGGGGTACGAGCAGTACTTC.